This T cell receptor beta chain came from a study of cytomegalovirus exposure and HLA in healthy donors. Healthy bone marrow donors made up the cohort. The PCR contained 60 Vbeta and 13 Jbeta primers. Data came from immunoSEQ multiplex PCR; TCRdb stores just in-frame clones and leaves some out. This sample has nearly 200,000 clones; 75% to 80% occur once, and the top ten carry approximately 2.1%. Study conclusions and caveats: 16,951 TCR beta sequences were associated with HLA alleles at 0.05 false discovery rate in a later analysis. TCR beta V- and J-gene trimming was later associated with a missense DCLRE1C variant.

Note on this clone: No antigen is known for it.

CDR3 length equals 15 residues. The V end lost 0 bases, the J end lost 1 base, and 9 bases lay between the germline ends. Germline V lookup: CDR1 MNHEY, CDR2 SVGAGI. The gene calls are TRBV6-5 and TRBJ1-1; TRBD1 might be the D (5 bases). Sequencing was performed on PBMCs. This receptor was taken from a woman aged 25-40 years in good health and CMV-seropositive. Written as DNA, the CDR3 is TGTGCCAGCAGTTACTCAGGGGTGGCGAACACTGAAGCTTTCTTT. This gives the protein CASSYSGVANTEAFF.